This T cell receptor (beta chain) was observed in a study of shared clonotypes between healthy human individuals. The wider study: In total, the donors were a couple of women and a few men aged 18 to 49.

As for this clone: Its antigen is currently unknown.

Sorted-subset replicate PCRs used about 200 ng DNA, some 30,000 T cell genomes. Sequencing was performed with immunoSEQ multiplex PCR; in TCRdb, only in-frame clones are kept and a portion is missing. The sample has 550,000 to 800,000 clones; over 65% are singletons. Study-wide findings and caveats: Clonotype sharing levels among donors were expected to vary with sequencing depth.

The V gene's germline CDR1 is WSHSY and CDR2 SAAADI. J lost 0 bases, V lost 6 bases, and 5 bases had no gene match. This CDR3 region has 15 residues. Partitioning of CD4+ cells yielded a CD45RA+ naive subset and a CD45RA-negative memory subset. The rearrangement uses TRBV10-2 and TRBJ2-3; 8 nucleotides align to TRBD2. Sequencing was done on a sample of memory CD4+ T cells sorted from blood. Subset meaning: CD45RA-negative fraction. The source is a woman younger than 45 in good health. The CDR3 region is CASSLAGQSTDTQYF. CDR3 in DNA: TGCGCCAGCAGCCTAGCGGGCCAAAGCACAGATACGCAGTATTTT.